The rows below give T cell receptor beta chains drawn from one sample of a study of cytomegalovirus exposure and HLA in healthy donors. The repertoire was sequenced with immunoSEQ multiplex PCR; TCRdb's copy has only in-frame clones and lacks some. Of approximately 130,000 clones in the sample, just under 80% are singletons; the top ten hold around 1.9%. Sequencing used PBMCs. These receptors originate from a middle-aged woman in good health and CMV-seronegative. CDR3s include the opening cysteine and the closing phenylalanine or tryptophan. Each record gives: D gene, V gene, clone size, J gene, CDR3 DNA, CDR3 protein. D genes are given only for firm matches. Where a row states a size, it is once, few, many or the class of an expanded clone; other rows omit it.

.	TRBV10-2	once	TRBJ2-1	TGCGCCAGCGGGCGACTAGATGAGCAGTTCTTC	CASGRLDEQFF
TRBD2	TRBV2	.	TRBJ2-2	TGTGCCAGCACGGCTAGCGGGGGGTATACCGGGGAGCTGTTTTTT	CASTASGGYTGELFF
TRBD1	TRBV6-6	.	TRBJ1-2	TGTGCCAGCAGTTCACGGACAGGGGTCCTTTATGGCTACACCTTC	CASSSRTGVLYGYTF
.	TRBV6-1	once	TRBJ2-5	TGTGCCAGCAGTGAAGAAGCCAGGAGAGGGGAGACCCAGTACTTC	CASSEEARRGETQYF
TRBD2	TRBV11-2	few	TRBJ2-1	TGTGCCAGCAGCTTAGAGGGGTCGGGTCTAGCGGTGCTGGGGCAGTTCTTC	CASSLEGSGLAVLGQFF
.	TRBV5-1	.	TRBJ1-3	TGCGCCAGCAGCGTGCAGGGCTCTGGAAACACCATATATTTT	CASSVQGSGNTIYF
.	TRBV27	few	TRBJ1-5	TGTGCCAGCAGTGAGACCGGGGGGCCCAAAGGTCAGCCCCAGCATTTT	CASSETGGPKGQPQHF
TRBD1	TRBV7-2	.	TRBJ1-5	TGTGCCAGCAGCTTGGGGGACAGTTCTCATTGGCCCCAGCATTTT	CASSLGDSSHWPQHF
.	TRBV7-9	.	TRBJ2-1	TGTGCCAGCAGCTTAGACACCTACAATGAGCAGTTCTTC	CASSLDTYNEQFF
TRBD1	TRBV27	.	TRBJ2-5	TGTGCCAGCAGTTCCGGGACAGGGGATGAGGAGACCCAGTACTTC	CASSSGTGDEETQYF
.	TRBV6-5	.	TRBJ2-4	TGTGCCAGCAGGGACTCGGCCGCCAACATTCAGTACTTC	CASRDSAANIQYF
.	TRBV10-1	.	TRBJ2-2	TGCGCCAGCAGTGAGTTCCCCGGGCTTCAGGGCACCGGGGAGCTGTTTTTT	CASSEFPGLQGTGELFF
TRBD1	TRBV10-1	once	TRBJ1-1	TGCGCCAGCAGTGAGTTTCAGGGGGGCGGTGAAGCTTTCTTT	CASSEFQGGGEAFF
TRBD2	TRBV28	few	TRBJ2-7	TGTGCCAGCGGCACGGGACTAGTGAGACTCGAGCAGTACTTC	CASGTGLVRLEQYF
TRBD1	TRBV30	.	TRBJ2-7	TGTGCCTGGAATCTCGGACAGGGTGTAAATCGCGAGCAGTACTTC	CAWNLGQGVNREQYF
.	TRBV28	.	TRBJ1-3	TGTGCCAGCTGGGGGGTGTGGGAAGACACCATATATTTT	CASWGVWEDTIYF
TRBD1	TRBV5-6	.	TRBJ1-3	TGTGCCAGCAGCTTCCCGTCGCCAGGGGGTCAAGGAAACACCATATATTTT	CASSFPSPGGQGNTIYF
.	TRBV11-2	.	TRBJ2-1	TGTGCCAGCAGCCCTAATACAGGGTGGAATGAGCAGTTCTTC	CASSPNTGWNEQFF
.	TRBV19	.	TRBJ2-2	TGTGCCAGTAGTAGAGCTTTGGGAGGAGGAGGGAACACCGGGGAGCTGTTTTTT	CASSRALGGGGNTGELFF
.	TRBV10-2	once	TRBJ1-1	TGCGCCAGCAGTGACCAGGGTGGAACTGAAGCTTTCTTT	CASSDQGGTEAFF
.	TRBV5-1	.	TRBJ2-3	TGCGCCAGCAGCTCAGGAGACCGCCTTCTTACCCCCAGGGTGGCGCAGTATTTT	CASSSGDRLLTPRVAQYF
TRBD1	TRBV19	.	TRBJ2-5	TGTGCCAGTAGTGTACAGGGGGGAGAGACCCAGTACTTC	CASSVQGGETQYF
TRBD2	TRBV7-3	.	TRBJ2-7	TGTGCCAGCAGCCGTAGCGGGATCGACGAGCAGTACTTC	CASSRSGIDEQYF
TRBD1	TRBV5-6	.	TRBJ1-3	TGTGCCAGCAGCTGGCGGGACAGGGTTTTGGGAAACACCATATATTTT	CASSWRDRVLGNTIYF
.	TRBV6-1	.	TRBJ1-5	TGTGCCAGCACCCCGGACAGTTTCTATCAGCCCCAGCATTTT	CASTPDSFYQPQHF
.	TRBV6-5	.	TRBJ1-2	TGTGCCAGCAACGCACAGGGAAATGGCTACACCTTC	CASNAQGNGYTF
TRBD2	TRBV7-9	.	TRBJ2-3	TGTGCCAGCAGCTTAGAGGGGACTACCACAGATACGCAGTATTTT	CASSLEGTTTDTQYF
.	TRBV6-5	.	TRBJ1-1	TGTGCCAGCAGTGAATTTCGGGAGAACACTGAAGCTTTCTTT	CASSEFRENTEAFF
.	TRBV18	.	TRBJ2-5	TGTGCCAGCTCACGATGGACAGACCAAGAGACCCAGTACTTC	CASSRWTDQETQYF
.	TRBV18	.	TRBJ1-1	TGTGCCAGCTCGCGACGGACAGTCGGGAACACTGAAGCTTTCTTT	CASSRRTVGNTEAFF
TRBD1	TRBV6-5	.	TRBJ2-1	TGTGCCAGCAGCACAGGGGAGTGGGGCAATGAGCAGTTCTTC	CASSTGEWGNEQFF
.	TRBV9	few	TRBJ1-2	TGTGCCAGCAGCCCCAGCGGGACCCCCTCACGGGGCTACACCTTC	CASSPSGTPSRGYTF
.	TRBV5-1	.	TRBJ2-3	TGCGCCAGCCGAAATGAGCGGGCAAGCACAGATACGCAGTATTTT	CASRNERASTDTQYF
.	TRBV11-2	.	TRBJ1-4	TGTGCCAGCAGCTTAGGAGTCAGGGCCACCTCTAATGAAAAACTGTTTTTT	CASSLGVRATSNEKLFF
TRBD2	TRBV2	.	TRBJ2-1	TGTGCCAGCAACCCCATGAGGTCTAGCGGGTTGGATGAGCAGTTCTTC	CASNPMRSSGLDEQFF
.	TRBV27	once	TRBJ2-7	TGTGCCAGCAGTTTAACAGGTATCCACGAGCAGTACTTC	CASSLTGIHEQYF
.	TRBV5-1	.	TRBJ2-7	TGCGCCAGCAGCTTGGGGGCTTCCTACGAGCAGTACTTC	CASSLGASYEQYF
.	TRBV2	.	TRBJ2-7	TGTGCCAGCGAGCCCTCCGGGATAAGCGTCTACGAGCAGTACTTC	CASEPSGISVYEQYF
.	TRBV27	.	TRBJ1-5	TGTGCCAGCAGTTTATACGGGACAACCCGGGACAGCAATCAGCCCCAGCATTTT	CASSLYGTTRDSNQPQHF
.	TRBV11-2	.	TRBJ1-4	TGTGCCAGCAGCATCGTTCGGGGGGATAGGGGAAAACTGTTTTTT	CASSIVRGDRGKLFF
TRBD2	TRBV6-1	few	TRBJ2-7	TGTGCCAGCAGTGTAGCGGGAGCGTACGAGCAGTACTTC	CASSVAGAYEQYF
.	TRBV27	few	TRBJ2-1	TGTGCCAGCAGTACGAACCTCCAGGGGAATGAGCAGTTCTTC	CASSTNLQGNEQFF
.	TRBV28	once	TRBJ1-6	TGTGCCAGCAGTTCCACAGGGAAGAATTCACCCCTCCACTTT	CASSSTGKNSPLHF
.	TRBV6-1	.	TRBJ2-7	TGTGCCAGCAGTGAAACAGACATAAGCTCCTACGAGCAGTACTTC	CASSETDISSYEQYF
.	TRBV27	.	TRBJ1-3	TGTGCCAGCAGGCAAACCTACTCTGGAAACACCATATATTTT	CASRQTYSGNTIYF
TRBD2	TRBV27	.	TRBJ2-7	TGTGCCAGCAGTACGGGGCTAGCGGGGGGTTGGGGCTCCTACGAGCAGTACTTC	CASSTGLAGGWGSYEQYF
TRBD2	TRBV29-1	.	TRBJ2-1	TGCAGCGTTGAAGGGACTAGCGGGACTGAAGAGCAGTTCTTC	CSVEGTSGTEEQFF
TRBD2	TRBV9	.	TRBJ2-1	TGTGCCAGCAGCGTGACCCTAGCGGGGGGGCCGGACGAGCAGTTCTTC	CASSVTLAGGPDEQFF
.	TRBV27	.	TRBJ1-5	TGTGCCAGCAGTTCTCTATCGGGCAATCAGCCCCAGCATTTT	CASSSLSGNQPQHF
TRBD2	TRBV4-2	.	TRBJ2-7	TGTGCCAGCAGCCCCGCCGGGGGGGGGACCTACGAGCAGTACTTC	CASSPAGGGTYEQYF
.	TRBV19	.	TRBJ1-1	TGTGCCAGTAGTCCCCAGGGACTAGGAGCTTTCTTT	CASSPQGLGAFF
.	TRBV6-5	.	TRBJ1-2	TGTGCCAGCAGTTACGGTGGGGGCAGGGGCTATGGCTACACCTTC	CASSYGGGRGYGYTF
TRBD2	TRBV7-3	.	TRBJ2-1	TGTGCCAGCAGCCAGACTAGCGGGAGGGCCTACAATGAGCAGTTCTTC	CASSQTSGRAYNEQFF
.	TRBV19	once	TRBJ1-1	TGTGCCAGTAGTATAGACGCGGGGAGGCACACTGAAGCTTTCTTT	CASSIDAGRHTEAFF
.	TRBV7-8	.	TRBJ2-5	TGTGCCAGCAGCTTAGCGTCGAGACTAGGGTTGGAGACCCAGTACTTC	CASSLASRLGLETQYF